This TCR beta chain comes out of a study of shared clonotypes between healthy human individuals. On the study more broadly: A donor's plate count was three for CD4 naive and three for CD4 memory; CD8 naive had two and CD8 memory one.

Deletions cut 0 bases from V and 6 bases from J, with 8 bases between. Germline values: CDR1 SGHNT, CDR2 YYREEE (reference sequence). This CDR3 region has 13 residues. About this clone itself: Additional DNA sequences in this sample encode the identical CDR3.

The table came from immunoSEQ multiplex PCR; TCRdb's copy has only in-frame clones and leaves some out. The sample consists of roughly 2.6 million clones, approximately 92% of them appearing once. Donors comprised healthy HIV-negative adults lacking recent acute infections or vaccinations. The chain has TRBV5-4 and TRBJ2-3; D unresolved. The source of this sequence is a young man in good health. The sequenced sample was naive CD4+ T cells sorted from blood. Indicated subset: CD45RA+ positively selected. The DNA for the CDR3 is TGTGCCAGCAGCTTGGCCTCAGCTGATACGCAGTATTTT. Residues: CASSLASADTQYF.